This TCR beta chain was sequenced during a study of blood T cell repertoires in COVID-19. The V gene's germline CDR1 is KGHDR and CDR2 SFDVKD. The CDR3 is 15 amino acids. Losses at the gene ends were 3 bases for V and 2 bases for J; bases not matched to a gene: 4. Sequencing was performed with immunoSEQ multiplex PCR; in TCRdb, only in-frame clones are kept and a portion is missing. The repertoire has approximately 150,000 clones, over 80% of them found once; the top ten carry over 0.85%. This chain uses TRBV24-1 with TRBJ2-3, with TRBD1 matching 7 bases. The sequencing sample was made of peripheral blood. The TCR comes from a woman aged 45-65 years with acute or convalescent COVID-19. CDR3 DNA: TGTGCCACCAGTGATCCCGGGACAGTCACAGATACGCAGTATTTT. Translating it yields CATSDPGTVTDTQYF.